This TCR beta chain was found in a study of blood T cell repertoires in COVID-19. Background on the study: Collection of acute and convalescent COVID-19 samples took place in the United States, Italy and Spain.

Profiling relied on immunoSEQ multiplex PCR, and the TCRdb table lists in-frame clones only, not all of them. The sample has hundreds of thousands of clones, around 90% seen once. CDR1 is KGHDR, CDR2 SFDVKD, per germline. V gave up 3 bases and J gave up 2 bases; unmatched junction bases: 6. The length of the CDR3 is 16 residues. The TCR sequence derives from a man between 18 and 35 years old with COVID-19, enrolled during active disease. The sample consisted of peripheral blood. The chain recombines TRBV24-1 with TRBJ2-4; 7 bases are shared with TRBD1. CDR3 region: CATSDGDSWTKNIQYF. The DNA for the CDR3 is TGTGCCACCAGTGATGGGGACAGCTGGACCAAAAACATTCAGTACTTC.